This T cell receptor (beta chain) appears in the sequencing data of a study of blood T cell repertoires in COVID-19. Per germline, CDR1 LGHNA and CDR2 YSLEER. The CDR3 length is 21 residues, termini included. With regard to this clone: The DNA is omitted, as the CDR3 cannot be located on it reliably, and the CDR3 follows TCRdb's listing.

As originally analysed: From reference gene primer amplification, estimates of nucleated cell counts were derived. Repertoires were generated with immunoSEQ multiplex PCR, while TCRdb's copy carries only in-frame clones and drops some. V and J calls and clone size come straight from that table; D and trimming were deduced from the DNA. The sample yields 90,000 to 120,000 clones, over 80% seen once. Sequenced: peripheral blood. This sequence joins TRBV4-3 and TRBJ1-3; the D call in the table, TRBD1, was not verified against the DNA. The source is a woman in her sixties or seventies with acute or convalescent COVID-19. The CDR3 loop is CASSQEVLWERRDRAANTIYF.